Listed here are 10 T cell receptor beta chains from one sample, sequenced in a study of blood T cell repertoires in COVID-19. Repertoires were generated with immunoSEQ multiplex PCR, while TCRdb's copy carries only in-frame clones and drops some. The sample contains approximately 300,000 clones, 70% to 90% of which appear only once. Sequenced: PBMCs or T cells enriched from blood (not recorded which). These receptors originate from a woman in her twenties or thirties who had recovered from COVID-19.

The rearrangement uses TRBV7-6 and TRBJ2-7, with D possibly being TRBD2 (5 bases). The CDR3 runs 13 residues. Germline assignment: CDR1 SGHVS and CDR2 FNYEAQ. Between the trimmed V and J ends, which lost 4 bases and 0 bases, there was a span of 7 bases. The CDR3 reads CASSSTISYEQYF. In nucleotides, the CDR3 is TGTGCCAGCAGCTCGACTATCTCCTACGAGCAGTACTTC.

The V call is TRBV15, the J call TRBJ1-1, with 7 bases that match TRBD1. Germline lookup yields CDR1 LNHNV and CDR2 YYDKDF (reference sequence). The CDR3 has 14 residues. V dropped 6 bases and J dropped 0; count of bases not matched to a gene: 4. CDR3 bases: TGTGCCACCAGAACGGACAGGATGAACACTGAAGCTTTCTTT. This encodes CATRTDRMNTEAFF.

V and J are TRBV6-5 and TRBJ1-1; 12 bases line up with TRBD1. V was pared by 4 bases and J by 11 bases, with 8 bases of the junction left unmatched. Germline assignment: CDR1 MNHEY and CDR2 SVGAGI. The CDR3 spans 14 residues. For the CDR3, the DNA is TGTGCCAGCAGTTCTGGGACAGGGGGCGCGCCGGCTTTCTTT. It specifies CASSSGTGGAPAFF.

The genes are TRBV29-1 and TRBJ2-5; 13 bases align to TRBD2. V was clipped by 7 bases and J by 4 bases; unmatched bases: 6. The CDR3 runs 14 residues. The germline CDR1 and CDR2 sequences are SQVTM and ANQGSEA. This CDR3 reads CSGGTSGTGETQYF. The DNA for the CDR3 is TGCAGCGGGGGGACTAGCGGGACGGGAGAGACCCAGTACTTC.

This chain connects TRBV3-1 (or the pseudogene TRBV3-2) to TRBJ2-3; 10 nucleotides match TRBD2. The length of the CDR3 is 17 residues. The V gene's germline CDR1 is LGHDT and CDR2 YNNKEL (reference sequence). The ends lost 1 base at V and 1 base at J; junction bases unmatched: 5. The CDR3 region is CASSQGLAGRGTDTQYF. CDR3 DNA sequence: TGTGCCAGCAGCCAAGGACTAGCGGGCCGGGGCACAGATACGCAGTATTTT.

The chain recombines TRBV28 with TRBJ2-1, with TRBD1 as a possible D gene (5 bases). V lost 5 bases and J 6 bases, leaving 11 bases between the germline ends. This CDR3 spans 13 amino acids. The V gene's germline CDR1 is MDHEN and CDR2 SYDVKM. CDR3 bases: TGTGCCAGCAGTCTGCAGGGAATCAATGAGCAGTTCTTC. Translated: CASSLQGINEQFF.

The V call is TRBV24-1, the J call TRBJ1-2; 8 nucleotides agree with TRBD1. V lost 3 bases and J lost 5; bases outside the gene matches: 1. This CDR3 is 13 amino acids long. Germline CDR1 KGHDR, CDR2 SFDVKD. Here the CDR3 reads CATSDRTGYGYTF. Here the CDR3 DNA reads TGTGCCACCAGTGATAGGACAGGGTATGGCTACACCTTC.

Here the CDR3 reads CASSQTSYEQYF. The CDR3 DNA reads as TGTGCCAGCAGCCAGACTTCCTACGAGCAGTACTTC. The chain joins TRBV7-2 to TRBJ2-7; D ambiguous. This CDR3 has 12 amino acids. Trimming pared 5 bases from V and 1 base from J, leaving 6 bases between. Germline CDR1 is SGHTA and CDR2 is FQGNSA.

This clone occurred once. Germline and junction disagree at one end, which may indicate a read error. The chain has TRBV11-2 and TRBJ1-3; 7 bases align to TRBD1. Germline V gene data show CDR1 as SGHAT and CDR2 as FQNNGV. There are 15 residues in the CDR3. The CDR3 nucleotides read TGTGCCAGCAGCCTAGAGGGGGCGCGGGGAAACACCATATATTTT. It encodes CASSLEGARGNTIYF.

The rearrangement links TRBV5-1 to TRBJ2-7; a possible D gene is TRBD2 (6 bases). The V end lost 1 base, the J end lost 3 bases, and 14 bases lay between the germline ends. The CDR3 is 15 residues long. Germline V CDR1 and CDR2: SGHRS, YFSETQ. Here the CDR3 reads CASSLMEGFGYEQYF. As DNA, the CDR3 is TGCGCCAGCAGCTTGATGGAGGGGTTCGGCTACGAGCAGTACTTC.